This T cell receptor beta chain was identified during a study of blood T cell repertoires in COVID-19. In the authors' workflow: How many nucleated cells were present was estimated from reference gene primer amplification. The repertoire was sequenced with immunoSEQ multiplex PCR; TCRdb's copy has only in-frame clones and lacks some. That table supplies the V and J calls and clone size; D and trimming were determined from the DNA. This sample has some 260,000 clones, with approximately 83% found just once. This clone was observed once. Material for sequencing was peripheral blood. The sequence came from a man at least 80 years old with acute or convalescent COVID-19.

The CDR3 loop reads CASSLKGTAGYTF. DNA for the CDR3: TGTGCCAGCAGCTTAAAAGGGACAGCTGGCTACACCTTC. V and J are TRBV7-9 and TRBJ1-2; 7 nucleotides match TRBD1. Germline loops: CDR1 SEHNR, CDR2 FQNEAQ (reference sequence). The trim removed 2 bases at V and 7 bases at J, leaving 4 bases unmatched. The CDR3 covers 13 residues.